This is a list of T cell receptor beta chains from one sample in a study of control samples from healthy donors and cancer patients. Measured with immunoSEQ multiplex PCR; TCRdb has only the in-frame clones, and not every one. The sample carries 170,000 or so clones, 90% recorded once. Sequencing was carried out using blood. These receptors came from a woman in her forties or fifties in good health. Both conserved end residues are part of each CDR3. A D gene is named only where the DNA matches it firmly. Not every row has a clone size; where given, it reads once, few, many or a size class.

J	size	D	V	DNA	CDR3
TRBJ1-4	NA	NA	TRBV28	TGTGCCAGCAGTTTATTAGGGGGGAGCTTAGAAGAAAAACTGTTTTTT	CASSLLGGSLEEKLFF
TRBJ2-7	NA	TRBD1	TRBV14	TGTGCCAGCAGCCAGACAGGGTACGAGCAGTACTTC	CASSQTGYEQYF
TRBJ1-2	NA	TRBD1	TRBV3-1/TRBV3-2	TGTGCCAGCACACAGGGGGGCTATGGCTACACCTTC	CASTQGGYGYTF
TRBJ1-3	NA	NA	TRBV28	TGTGCCAGCAGTTTCCAAGGACGCTCTGGAAACACCATATATTTT	CASSFQGRSGNTIYF
TRBJ2-2	NA	TRBD1	TRBV7-3	TGTGCCAGCAGCTCATCCGGGACAGGGACCGGGGAGCTGTTTTTT	CASSSSGTGTGELFF
TRBJ2-1	NA	TRBD2	TRBV11-2	TGTGCCAGCAGCTCCCTAGCGGGAGGGGGGTCCTACAATGAGCAGTTCTTC	CASSSLAGGGSYNEQFF
TRBJ2-7	few	NA	TRBV28	TGTGCCAGCAGGGGTGATCTTTCCTACGAGCAGTACTTC	CASRGDLSYEQYF
TRBJ1-1	NA	NA	TRBV14	TGTGCCAGCAGCCAATTGCGTCGGCAACCGAACACTGAAGCTTTCTTT	CASSQLRRQPNTEAFF
TRBJ2-5	NA	TRBD1	TRBV18	TGTGCCAGCTCATCAGGACAGGGGGCTCAAGAGACCCAGTACTTC	CASSSGQGAQETQYF
TRBJ1-4	NA	NA	TRBV5-8	TGTGCCAGCAGCTTGGGTACAGGGAAGAATGAAAAACTGTTTTTT	CASSLGTGKNEKLFF
TRBJ1-1	NA	NA	TRBV30	TGTGCCTGGACCATTCGCCGTTTAGACATGAACACTGAAGCTTTCTTT	CAWTIRRLDMNTEAFF
TRBJ2-3	NA	NA	TRBV5-1	TGCGCCAGCAGCAAACAGGAGTTCACAGATACGCAGTATTTT	CASSKQEFTDTQYF
TRBJ1-2	NA	NA	TRBV10-3	TGTGCCATCACCCCCCACCGGGACCAAGAGCTACAATATGGCTACACCTTC	CAITPHRDQELQYGYTF
TRBJ2-1	NA	NA	TRBV7-2	TGTGCCAGCAGCCCCGCCTCTCGGGGGGCCCATGAGCAGTTCTTC	CASSPASRGAHEQFF
TRBJ2-7	NA	NA	TRBV28	TGTGCCAGCAGAACGAACTCCTACGAGCAGTACTTC	CASRTNSYEQYF
TRBJ1-2	NA	TRBD1	TRBV28	TGTGCCAGCAGTTTCTCTGGGACAGACTATGGCTACACCTTC	CASSFSGTDYGYTF
TRBJ1-5	NA	NA	TRBV3-1/TRBV3-2	TGTGCCAGCAGCCAAGAGGCTGGACAGCCCCAGCATTTT	CASSQEAGQPQHF
TRBJ2-7	NA	TRBD2	TRBV27	TGTGCCAGCATTCGACAAGCGGGAGTGGGTAACGAGCAGTACTTC	CASIRQAGVGNEQYF
TRBJ2-3	NA	NA	TRBV19	TGTGCCAGTAGCCACAAACCTCCCTTTGGGGGAGGTTCCACAGATACGCAGTATTTT	CASSHKPPFGGGSTDTQYF
TRBJ1-4	NA	NA	TRBV19	TGTGCCAGTAGTAGACGGACAAATGAAAAACTGTTTTTT	CASSRRTNEKLFF
TRBJ2-3	NA	NA	TRBV9	TGTGCCAGCAGCCCTGGGACCCCGGGGATAGATACGCAGTATTTT	CASSPGTPGIDTQYF
TRBJ1-2	NA	NA	TRBV6-5	TGTGCCAGCTTTGCGGGACAACCCTTCGCGGGCTACACCTTC	CASFAGQPFAGYTF
TRBJ2-7	NA	TRBD2	TRBV7-9	TGTGCCAGCAGCTTGCCCCGGACTAGCGGGCACTACGAGCAGTACTTC	CASSLPRTSGHYEQYF
TRBJ1-4	once	TRBD1	TRBV11-2	TGTGCCAGCAGCCCAGGGGGCCTGGAAAAACTGTTTTTT	CASSPGGLEKLFF
TRBJ2-6	NA	NA	TRBV20-1	TGCAGTGCTAGTATACTGGGGGCCAACGTCCTGACTTTC	CSASILGANVLTF
TRBJ1-5	NA	TRBD1	TRBV5-1	TGCGCCAGCAGCTCTGGGACAGGAGAAAATCAGCCCCAGCATTTT	CASSSGTGENQPQHF
TRBJ1-2	NA	NA	TRBV2	TGTGCCAGCAGCCCGAGGGCGGCTAAAAACAGGGGCTACACCTTC	CASSPRAAKNRGYTF
TRBJ1-2	NA	NA	TRBV5-5	TGTGCCAGCAGCTTGGCCAACCCCAGGGACGTGCGGGGCTACACCTTC	CASSLANPRDVRGYTF
TRBJ1-1	few	NA	TRBV27	TGTGCCAGCAGTTTATTTGGAGAGGGGCTTATGAACACTGAAGCTTTCTTT	CASSLFGEGLMNTEAFF
TRBJ1-3	NA	TRBD1	TRBV19	TGTGCCAGTAGTATTCTGGCAGGGGGCAGTGGAAACACCATATATTTT	CASSILAGGSGNTIYF
TRBJ1-6	NA	TRBD1	TRBV5-1	TGCGCCAGCAGCCCTGGACAGGCTTATAATTCACCCCTCCACTTT	CASSPGQAYNSPLHF
TRBJ1-2	NA	NA	TRBV18	TGTGCCAGCTCACCTTCGGTTACAACAGCTAACTATGGCTACACCTTC	CASSPSVTTANYGYTF
TRBJ2-7	NA	NA	TRBV9	TGTGCCAGCAGCCCGAGTAGTCGGGTCGAGCAGTACTTC	CASSPSSRVEQYF
TRBJ1-4	NA	TRBD1	TRBV27	TGTGCCAGCAGTTGGGACAGGGGGCAGGGAGAACTGTTTTTT	CASSWDRGQGELFF
TRBJ1-5	NA	NA	TRBV2	TGTGCCAGCCTTCAAGGTTCGGGAGGGCGGAATCAGCCCCAGCATTTT	CASLQGSGGRNQPQHF
TRBJ2-3	NA	NA	TRBV4-3	TGCGCCAGCAGCCAAGAGTACAGCACAGATACGCAGTATTTT	CASSQEYSTDTQYF
TRBJ1-3	NA	TRBD1	TRBV4-2	TGTGCCAGCAGCCAATCGAAGGACAGGGCCTCTGGAAACACCATATATTTT	CASSQSKDRASGNTIYF
TRBJ2-2	once	TRBD2	TRBV24-1	TGTGCCACCAGAGGACTAGTATCCGGGGAGCTGTTTTTT	CATRGLVSGELFF
TRBJ1-5	NA	NA	TRBV5-1	TGCGCCAGCAGCTTGGAGGGGGGCAGGCAGCCCCAGCATTTT	CASSLEGGRQPQHF
TRBJ2-6	NA	NA	TRBV2	TGTGCCAGCAGTCCGGACAGTGTCGAGGCCAACGTCCTGACTTTC	CASSPDSVEANVLTF
TRBJ1-1	few	TRBD1	TRBV7-9	TGTGCCAGCAGCGCATGGACAGGGGCGGGCATGAACACTGAAGCTTTCTTT	CASSAWTGAGMNTEAFF
TRBJ2-7	once	TRBD1	TRBV18	TGTGCCAGCTCACCACCGGGTGACAGGGGGCGCGAGCAGTACTTC	CASSPPGDRGREQYF
TRBJ2-3	NA	TRBD1	TRBV19	TGTGCCAGTAGTAGCTCGTGGGGGACAGCTAGCACAGATACGCAGTATTTT	CASSSSWGTASTDTQYF
TRBJ1-4	NA	NA	TRBV4-2	TGTGCCAGCAGCCAAGACGTGGCATCCATCAGGGAAAAACTGTTTTTT	CASSQDVASIREKLFF
TRBJ2-3	NA	TRBD2	TRBV6-5	TGTGCCAGCAGGGGGGGGTACAGCACAGATACGCAGTATTTT	CASRGGYSTDTQYF
TRBJ2-3	NA	TRBD2	TRBV7-3	TGTGCCAGCAGCATGCGACTAGCGGGAACAGATACGCAGTATTTT	CASSMRLAGTDTQYF
TRBJ2-7	once	NA	TRBV7-6	TGTGCCAGCAGCTTGGGTGCCGGGAACCTAAAGCCGGCCGAGCAGTACTTC	CASSLGAGNLKPAEQYF
TRBJ1-4	once	NA	TRBV3-1/TRBV3-2	TGTGCCAGCAGCCGGACGGGCATTAATGAAAAACTGTTTTTT	CASSRTGINEKLFF
TRBJ2-7	NA	TRBD2	TRBV18	TGTGCCAGCTCACCGGTTAGCGGGGGGGCCGACAAGCAGTACTTC	CASSPVSGGADKQYF
TRBJ2-7	NA	NA	TRBV29-1	TGCAGCGTTGGAGGAGATGTCGGCCGCCCCTGGGACGAGCAGTACTTC	CSVGGDVGRPWDEQYF
TRBJ2-5	NA	TRBD2	TRBV4-1	TGCGCCAGCAGCCAAATTGGGACTAGCGGCCTCAAAGAGACCCAGTACTTC	CASSQIGTSGLKETQYF
TRBJ2-3	NA	TRBD2	TRBV12-5	TGTGCTAGTGGCCCTAGCGGGAGGGCCTGGGGTACGCAGTATTTT	CASGPSGRAWGTQYF
TRBJ2-2	NA	NA	TRBV10-3	TGTGCCATCAGTGAGTCGGGTAGGGGTAACACCGGGGAGCTGTTTTTT	CAISESGRGNTGELFF
TRBJ1-6	NA	TRBD1	TRBV27	TGTGCCAGCAGTTTATCGGCCGGGACAGGAGGGAATTCACCCCTCCACTTT	CASSLSAGTGGNSPLHF